The 18 T cell receptor beta chains reported below all come from one sample, sequenced in a study of blood T cell repertoires in COVID-19. Sequencing used immunoSEQ multiplex PCR; TCRdb keeps in-frame clones, though not all of them. Here the sample spans under 250,000 clones, 80% being singletons. Input material: peripheral blood. These receptors all stem from a woman between 65 and 79 years old with acute or convalescent COVID-19.

This chain connects TRBV2 to TRBJ1-2; D is unclear. Between the trimmed V and J ends, which lost 0 bases and 1 base, there was a span of 6 bases. The CDR3 consists of 14 residues. The germline gives CDR1 SNHLY, CDR2 FYNNEI. Here the CDR3 DNA reads TGTGCCAGCAGTGAAGCCGGGAATAACTATGGCTACACCTTC. This sequence encodes CASSEAGNNYGYTF.

V gene TRBV27 combines with J gene TRBJ1-4, with 8 nucleotides matching TRBD1. V was clipped by 5 bases and J by 7 bases; unmatched bases: 9. Germline V gives CDR1 MNHEY, CDR2 SMNVEV (reference sequence). This CDR3 contains 15 residues. Written as DNA, the CDR3 is TGTGCCAGCAGTCCCGATCCAGGGGGCAGTGAAAAACTGTTTTTT. Protein sequence: CASSPDPGGSEKLFF.

The table lists this clone with a count of one. V usage is TRBV3-1 (or the pseudogene TRBV3-2) and J usage is TRBJ1-2; TRBD1 matches 7 bases. The CDR3 is 14 residues long. Per germline, CDR1 LGHDT and CDR2 YNNKEL (reference sequence). J gave up 8 bases and V 5 bases, and 11 bases lay outside the gene matches. The CDR3 DNA follows: TGTGCCAGCAGCGTTAGACAGGGTTCCGGAGGCTACACCTTC. As protein: CASSVRQGSGGYTF.

The J gene is TRBJ1-2, the V gene TRBV14; D uncertain. Germline V lookup: CDR1 SGHDN, CDR2 FVKESK. This CDR3 contains 13 residues. Between the trimmed V and J ends, which lost 3 bases and 5 bases, there was a span of 10 bases. CDR3 DNA sequence: TGTGCCAGCAGCCAGGTTACGGGTTATGGCTACACCTTC. Its protein product is CASSQVTGYGYTF.

The gene calls are TRBV5-5 and TRBJ1-2; 8 bases align to TRBD1. The CDR3 has 13 residues. Unmatched junction bases numbered 5, after V lost 0 bases and J lost 10 bases. Per the germline V gene, CDR1 is SGHKS and CDR2 is YYEKEE (reference sequence). CDR3 amino acids: CASSLARGRPYTF. DNA of the CDR3: TGTGCCAGCAGCTTGGCCAGGGGGCGGCCCTACACCTTC. Filled out from reference TRBV5-5 and TRBJ1-2, the complete variable domain reads DAGVTQSPTHLIKTRGQQVTLRCSPISGHKSVSWYQQVLGQGPQFIFQYYEKEERGRGNFPDRFSARQFPNYSSELNVNALLLGDSALYLCASSLARGRPYTFGSGTRLTVV.

As concerns this clone: The sample contains more than one DNA sequence encoding this CDR3. This chain joins TRBV5-1 and TRBJ2-1; D call uncertain. CDR1 and CDR2 (germline): SGHRS, YFSETQ. The CDR3 has 14 amino acids. The germline V and J ends were trimmed by 0 bases and 2 bases, with 6 bases remaining between them. The chain's CDR3 is CASSLGQAYNEQFF. In DNA, the CDR3 is TGCGCCAGCAGCTTGGGGCAGGCCTACAATGAGCAGTTCTTC.

J is TRBJ1-4 and V is TRBV24-1; D call uncertain. The V and J ends lost 4 bases and 8 bases respectively, with 10 bases between them. There are 13 residues in the CDR3. CDR1 is KGHDR, CDR2 SFDVKD, per germline. CDR3 coding DNA: TGTGCCACCAGTGACCCCCCGGGGGAAAAACTGTTTTTT. Its translation is CATSDPPGEKLFF.

DNA of the CDR3: TGTGCCAGCAGTTACGCGGGCGAGCAGTACGTC. Amino acids: CASSYAGEQYV. The chain has TRBV6-6 and TRBJ2-7, with D tentatively TRBD2 (5 bases). This CDR3 comprises 11 residues. V was trimmed by 2 bases and J by 6 bases, leaving 5 bases between them. The germline gives CDR1 MNHNY, CDR2 SVGAGI (reference sequence).

About this clone itself: The same CDR3 can be traced to other DNA sequences in this sample. The chain joins TRBV7-3 to TRBJ2-5, with 12 nucleotides matching TRBD2. Germline CDR1 reads SGHTA; CDR2 reads FQGTGA. The V segment lost 2 bases and the J segment 5 bases; nucleotides outside the gene matches: 3. The CDR3 loop spans 15 amino acids. The CDR3 is CASSLSSGGAETQYF. The CDR3 DNA reads TGTGCCAGCAGCTTATCTAGCGGGGGGGCTGAGACCCAGTACTTC.

The chain has TRBV5-6 and TRBJ1-3, with D hard to call. V was shortened by 4 bases and J by 2 bases, with 16 bases between the two germline ends. Germline CDR1 is SGHDT and CDR2 is YYEEEE. There are 16 residues in the CDR3. In DNA, the CDR3 is TGTGCCAGCAGCCCCGAGGAGGGTGAACCTGGAAACACCATATATTTT. This codes for CASSPEEGEPGNTIYF.

The V call is TRBV6-7, the J call TRBJ1-3; possibly TRBD1 for D (6 bases). TRBV6-7 is identified as an open reading frame with a role that is uncertain. Trimming shortened V by 3 bases and J by 5 bases, and 11 bases separated the two germline ends. The CDR3 length is 14 residues. The CDR3 bases are TGTGCCAGCAGTTATCGACAGGTTAGAAACACCATATATTTT. As protein: CASSYRQVRNTIYF.

There are a few counts of this clone. V is TRBV28 and J is TRBJ1-6, with 10 bases aligning to TRBD1. This CDR3 is built from 16 residues. Germline CDR1 is MDHEN and CDR2 is SYDVKM. V dropped 6 bases and J dropped 8; count of bases not matched to a gene: 10. DNA of the CDR3: TGTGCCAGCAGAAGAAGCCGGGACAGGGGAGATTCACCCCTCCACTTT. Translating it yields CASRRSRDRGDSPLHF.

The genes are TRBV5-4 and TRBJ1-2; D possibly corresponds to TRBD1 (6 bases). Germline assignment: CDR1 SGHNT and CDR2 YYREEE (reference sequence). The CDR3 sequence is 15 residues long. V was pared by 4 bases and J by 0 bases, with 13 bases between. The CDR3 DNA follows: TGTGCCAGCAGCCCAAGTCGGACAGCTAACTATGGCTACACCTTC. Its protein product is CASSPSRTANYGYTF.

The chain's CDR3 is CASSLMAELFF. The CDR3 coding sequence is TGTGCCAGCAGTTTAATGGCGGAGCTGTTTTTT. The chain carries TRBV12-3 or TRBV12-4 and TRBJ2-2, with D unresolved. The CDR3 length is 11 residues. V lost 2 bases and J 10 bases, leaving 5 bases between the germline ends.

The CDR3 protein is CASSKLAGVRTDTQYF. CDR3 DNA sequence: TGTGCCAGCAGCAAGTTAGCGGGGGTACGCACAGATACGCAGTATTTT. This sequence joins TRBV21-1 and TRBJ2-3; TRBD2 reflects the table's D call only, with no check against the DNA. TRBV21-1 is a documented pseudogene. The CDR3 length is 16 residues.

This clone was seen only a few times. V gene TRBV3-1 (or the pseudogene TRBV3-2) combines with J gene TRBJ1-1, with TRBD1 identical over 8 bases. The CDR3 runs 16 residues. V was pared by 1 base and J by 10 bases, with 14 bases of the junction left unmatched. Germline V gene sequence: CDR1 LGHDT, CDR2 YNNKEL (reference sequence). The CDR3 region is CASSQAQTGEFSGAFF. CDR3 in DNA: TGTGCCAGCAGCCAAGCCCAGACAGGGGAGTTCTCAGGAGCTTTCTTT.

V gene TRBV6-5 combines with J gene TRBJ2-3; D is ambiguous. Per germline, CDR1 MNHEY and CDR2 SVGAGI. The CDR3 is 15 amino acids. V lost 6 bases to trimming and J lost 0 bases, with 13 bases between them. CDR3 sequence reads: CASSKTSFSTDTQYF. The CDR3 DNA reads as TGTGCCAGCAGCAAGACAAGTTTTAGCACAGATACGCAGTATTTT.

V usage is TRBV4-1 and J usage is TRBJ2-2; possible D gene TRBD2, 6 bases. The V end lost 4 bases, the J end lost 2 bases, and 8 bases lay between the germline ends. CDR3 length: 14 residues. Germline loops: CDR1 MGHRA, CDR2 YSYEKL. CDR3 sequence: CASSRGLNTGELFF. DNA of the CDR3: TGCGCCAGCAGCCGGGGACTTAACACCGGGGAGCTGTTTTTT.